This T cell receptor beta chain comes out of a study of response to subunit inactivated influenza vaccine. Germline-derived CDR1 and CDR2 are MNHNS and SASEGT. Trimming removed 5 bases at V and 6 bases at J, with 16 bases between. The CDR3 runs to 14 residues. This clonotype was picked up a small number of times. One entry per CDR3 protein results from TCRdb running MiXCR on the RT-PCR reads. The sample lists 800,000 or so distinct CDR3 sequences; around 21% were seen once. The source material was PBMCs from blood, sampled roughly 5 days after vaccination. The source is a man in his forties or fifties who received an inactivated influenza vaccine. The rearrangement uses TRBV6-1 and TRBJ1-1; D gene uncertain. CDR3: CASSTREGGPEAFF. The CDR3 nucleotides are TGTGCCAGCAGTACCCGGGAGGGTGGCCCTGAAGCTTTCTTT.